This T cell receptor (beta chain) was observed in a study of control samples from healthy donors and cancer patients (dated by TCRdb to 2020 to 2021). CDR1 and CDR2 are read off the germline V gene (reference sequence) as LNHDA and SQIVND. The germline V and J ends show losses of 3 bases and 3 bases respectively, and no gene match explains 20 bases of the junction. The cysteine opens and the phenylalanine closes a CDR3 of 20 amino acids. Solely the CDR3 DNA is kept, with 60 bases framed from the first base. Libraries were constructed by the immunoSEQ multiplex PCR assay. Drawn from immuneACCESS, this table holds only the in-frame rearrangements with V and J called that TCRdb kept. Clones are partly lost; checked studies trace under half to an unresolved V gene and leave the rest unexplained. Within this sample are about 130,000 clones, with about 90% of them counted one time only. The ten largest clonotypes hold around 2.1% of the sample.

On this clone itself: Its antigen is still unknown. No base quality values were provided; no much bigger clone lies one nucleotide off.

This receptor chain uses TRBV19 and TRBJ2-3; the central 8 bases match TRBD1. The sample taken for sequencing was blood. This TCR derives from a woman in her forties or fifties in good health. The base sequence is TGTGCCAGTAGTATTTGGGAATACCTCGGGACAGGAGGACTAACAGATACGCAGTATTTT. Its coded protein is CASSIWEYLGTGGLTDTQYF.